This T cell receptor (beta chain) was retrieved from a study of blood T cell repertoires in COVID-19. Study summary: Samples came from the United States, Italy and Spain, spanning acute and convalescent COVID-19. Sample material is recorded as cDNA or gDNA derived from T cells, B-cell-depleted T cells, or PBMCs.

In germline, CDR1 is MNHEY, CDR2 SVGAGI. The CDR3 length is 15 residues. Trimming took 6 bases from V and 8 from J, leaving 17 bases between them. In the source study's methods: Amplifying reference gene primers gave estimates of nucleated cell counts. Method: immunoSEQ multiplex PCR; TCRdb's copy keeps in-frame clones and lacks some. V, J and clone size derive from that table, while D and trimming were established from the DNA sequence. The sample lists approximately 140,000 clones, approximately 92% occurring once. The sample was peripheral blood. This chain uses TRBV6-5 with TRBJ1-6; TRBD1 is a possible D gene (6 bases). This clonotype originated in a young man with COVID-19, enrolled during active disease. The CDR3: CASSAGARGDSPLHF. CDR3 in DNA: TGTGCCAGCAGCGCGGGGGCTCGGGGGGATTCACCCCTCCACTTT.